What follows is one TCR beta chain and its context. The data stem from a study of T cells in tumors after PD-1 blockade. Study summary: Excluded were patients with checkpoint blockade, immunosuppressants, or radiotherapy or other anti-cancer therapy within 4 weeks. Mean per blood sample: about 100,000 templates (about 24,000-260,000), some 34,000 unique clonotypes. During anti-PD-1 treatment, some patients continued daily vismodegib 150 mg.

Trimming cost V 4 bases and J 7 bases, with 13 bases left between them. This CDR3 has 14 residues. The germline V gene has CDR1 KGHDR and CDR2 SFDVKD. The table came from immunoSEQ multiplex PCR; TCRdb's copy has only in-frame clones and leaves some out. The sample includes approximately 46,000 clones, roughly 73% of them seen just once. Template: tumor biopsy or peripheral blood genomic DNA, roughly 616-6,500 ng per sample. Source: PBMCs, taken before anti-PD-1 treatment. The TCR sequence derives from a human donor with basal cell carcinoma. The chain carries TRBV24-1 and TRBJ2-1; D is ambiguous. The CDR3 sequence: CATSDRLVGNEQFF. The CDR3, as DNA: TGTGCCACCAGTGACCGATTGGTGGGAAATGAGCAGTTCTTC.